The T cell receptor (beta chain) described here comes from a study of cytomegalovirus exposure and HLA in healthy donors. Germline values: CDR1 SQVTM, CDR2 ANQGSEA. Trimming at V came to 4 bases and at J to 5 bases, leaving 4 bases not matched to a gene. CDR3 length equals 12 residues. Researchers ran the PCR with 60 Vbeta and 13 Jbeta primers. Profiled with immunoSEQ multiplex PCR; TCRdb holds only in-frame clones, not every one. This table lists 130,000 to 150,000 clones. The sequence came from a male donor in good health and CMV-seronegative. Sample: PBMCs. The chain links TRBV29-1 to TRBJ1-2; 7 bases are shared with TRBD1. CDR3 nucleotides: TGCAGCGTTGGAGGGGGCGGGTATGGCTACACCTTC. It is translated as CSVGGGGYGYTF.